This T cell receptor (beta chain) was obtained from a study of T cell clones after liver transplantation. Note on this clone: Antigen unknown.

General observations from the study: Post-transplant time points were not standardized, so conclusions are preliminary. Rather than being deleted, graft donor-reactive T cells may have moved into the graft.

Some clones are missing from TCRdb's copy, which holds only in-frame ones; the method was immunoSEQ multiplex PCR. Of about 51,000 clones detected, roughly nine tenths appear once; the ten largest clones hold around 14%. Trimming at V came to 3 bases and at J to 4 bases, leaving 9 bases not matched to a gene. There are 15 residues in the CDR3. Germline CDR1 and CDR2: SGHDT and YYEEEE. The TCR comes from a human patient who received a liver transplant. T cells may partly derive from the graft donor. The sample in question was CD8+ T cells from blood, obtained 12 months after liver transplant. V gene TRBV5-6 combines with J gene TRBJ1-2; TRBD1 matches at 7 bases. Here the CDR3 DNA reads TGTGCCAGCAGCTCGGGACAGACGTGGGGCTATGGCTACACCTTC. Translation gives CASSSGQTWGYGYTF.